The rows below give T cell receptor beta chains drawn from one sample of a study of blood T cell repertoires in COVID-19. Repertoires were generated with immunoSEQ multiplex PCR, while TCRdb's copy carries only in-frame clones and drops some. This sample has 190,000 or so clones, with around 90% found just once. The material sequenced was peripheral blood. The receptors were gathered from a middle-aged man with acute or convalescent COVID-19. Both conserved end residues are part of each CDR3. The D gene is left open where the match is weak. Some rows have no size entry. The others give once, few or many, or a class for an expanded clone.

>-|TRBV27|-|TRBJ2-5
TGTGCCAGCAAGGCATCTCTCGGTGGGGGGGAGACCCAGTACTTC
CASKASLGGGETQYF
>-|TRBV12-3/TRBV12-4|few|TRBJ2-7
TGTGCCACCAGGACACGGGGTTCCTACGAGCAGTACTTC
CATRTRGSYEQYF
>-|TRBV27|-|TRBJ1-6
TGTGCCAGCAGTTTACGTCCCAGCTCCTATAATTCACCCCTCCACTTT
CASSLRPSSYNSPLHF
>-|TRBV6-5|-|TRBJ1-1
TGTGCCAGCAGTTACTCCAGGGTTAGCACTGAAGCTTTCTTT
CASSYSRVSTEAFF
>-|TRBV19|once|TRBJ2-5
TGTGCCAGTAGTCCATGGGACAAGAGTGGGCCGGAGACCCAGTACTTC
CASSPWDKSGPETQYF
>TRBD1|TRBV5-1|-|TRBJ1-6
TGCGCCAGCAGCTTAAACAGGGGCCTGGGGAATTCACCCCTCCACTTT
CASSLNRGLGNSPLHF
>-|TRBV7-6|-|TRBJ2-3
TGTGCCAGCAGCTTAGCAGTGGGCGACACAGATACGCAGTATTTT
CASSLAVGDTDTQYF
>-|TRBV28|once|TRBJ2-3
TGTGCCAGCAGGGGGCTTTGGCAGAATAGCACAGATACGCAGTATTTT
CASRGLWQNSTDTQYF
>TRBD1|TRBV18|-|TRBJ2-7
TGTGCCAGCTCACCACAGGGGGCGTACGAGCAGTACTTC
CASSPQGAYEQYF
>TRBD2|TRBV9|-|TRBJ2-3
TGTGCCAGCAGCGGGTGGACTAGCGGGGGGGCAGATACGCAGTATTTT
CASSGWTSGGADTQYF
>TRBD2|TRBV18|-|TRBJ2-1
TGTGCCAGCTCACCACTCGAAAGCGGGGTGATGATCAATGAGCAGTTCTTC
CASSPLESGVMINEQFF
>-|TRBV5-8|few|TRBJ2-1
TGTGCCAGCAGCTCCCCGCGGCAGGGGTACAATGAGCAGTTCTTC
CASSSPRQGYNEQFF
>-|TRBV15|-|TRBJ1-1
TGTGCCACCAGCAGAGGGACAACCAGCACTGAAGCTTTCTTT
CATSRGTTSTEAFF
>TRBD1|TRBV7-2|once|TRBJ1-1
TGTGCCAGCAGACTAGACAGGGCTATGAACACTGAAGCTTTCTTT
CASRLDRAMNTEAFF
>TRBD1|TRBV30|-|TRBJ2-7
TGTGCCTGGAGTGGGGACAGGGGCTACGAGCAGTACTTC
CAWSGDRGYEQYF
>-|TRBV6-5|-|TRBJ2-1
TGTGCCAGCAGTTCCTTCTACAATGAGCAGTTCTTC
CASSSFYNEQFF
>-|TRBV9|-|TRBJ2-2
TGTGCCAGCAGAAAGGAGTTCGTAACCGGGGAGCTGTTTTTT
CASRKEFVTGELFF
>-|TRBV5-5|-|TRBJ1-1
TGTGCCAGCAGCCCGGGGGGCCGGGGAACTGAAGCTTTCTTT
CASSPGGRGTEAFF
>TRBD1|TRBV11-1|-|TRBJ2-3
TGTGCCAGCAGCTTAACAGGGGGCGTTGGCACAGATACGCAGTATTTT
CASSLTGGVGTDTQYF
>-|TRBV12-3/TRBV12-4|-|TRBJ2-7
TGTGCCAGCAGGGGGAGACGCTACGAGCAGTACTTC
CASRGRRYEQYF
>-|TRBV3-1/TRBV3-2|-|TRBJ1-2
TGTGCCAGCACCTTGACAGACTATGGCTACACCTTC
CASTLTDYGYTF
>-|TRBV19|-|TRBJ1-2
TGTGCCAGCTGGACAAACTATGGCTACACCTTC
CASWTNYGYTF
>-|TRBV21-1|-|TRBJ2-3
TGTGCCAGCAGCTCCTGCGGGGTTGTAGCGGGGGGCCCCACAGATACGCAGTATTTT
CASSSCGVVAGGPTDTQYF
>-|TRBV4-1|-|TRBJ2-1
TGCGCCAGCAGCCATGCCTCCACTACGCCACGTAGCTCCTACAATGAGCAGTTCTTC
CASSHASTTPRSSYNEQFF
>-|TRBV7-9|-|TRBJ1-1
TGTGCCAGCATGCCTGCAGGGTCCGGAGACACTGAAGCTTTCTTT
CASMPAGSGDTEAFF
>-|TRBV14|-|TRBJ1-1
TGTGCCAGCAGCCGCAACCGGGGGTCGAACACTGAAGCTTTCTTT
CASSRNRGSNTEAFF
>-|TRBV3-1/TRBV3-2|-|TRBJ2-1
TGTGCCAGCAGCCAAGAGGTGGGCCACCAGTTCTTC
CASSQEVGHQFF
>TRBD1|TRBV20-1|-|TRBJ1-2
TGCAGTGCTAGTTCAGGGGGGTCCCTTGACTATGGCTACACCTTC
CSASSGGSLDYGYTF
>-|TRBV19|-|TRBJ2-7
TGTGCCAGTAGTCCTCCCGGACTGAGCTCCTACGAGCAGTACTTC
CASSPPGLSSYEQYF
>TRBD2|TRBV27|once|TRBJ2-1
TGTGCCAGCAGAATAGCGGGGGGGTGGGATGAGCAGTTCTTC
CASRIAGGWDEQFF
>TRBD1|TRBV6-1|-|TRBJ1-2
TGTGCCAGCAGTGAAGGACAGGGAGTGGGCTACACCTTC
CASSEGQGVGYTF
>-|TRBV28|-|TRBJ1-4
TGTGCCAGCAGTAAAACCGGACAGTCCGGAACTAATGAAAAACTGTTTTTT
CASSKTGQSGTNEKLFF
>TRBD2|TRBV13|-|TRBJ2-7
TGTGCCAGCAGCCCCGGACAGAAAGGGACTAGCGGATTGACACCCTACGAGCAGTACTTC
CASSPGQKGTSGLTPYEQYF
>TRBD1|TRBV7-9|medium-sized|TRBJ1-1
TGTGCCAGCAGCCGGACAGGGGTAATAGAAGCTTTCTTT
CASSRTGVIEAFF
>-|TRBV14|once|TRBJ2-7
TGTGCCAGCAGCCCCCCCCAACTGACAGGGAGGTCGGCCTACGAGCAGTACTTC
CASSPPQLTGRSAYEQYF
>TRBD1|TRBV5-4|-|TRBJ2-1
TGTGCCAGCAGCTTTTGGACAGGGTCGCGGGATGAGCAGTTCTTC
CASSFWTGSRDEQFF
>TRBD1|TRBV27|-|TRBJ1-2
TGTGCCAGCAGTTTGACAGGGGGCACCTATGGCTACACCTTC
CASSLTGGTYGYTF